The source of this T cell receptor (beta chain) is a study of T cells in Graves' hyperthyroidism and ophthalmopathy. RNA transcripts were the template for amplifying TCR beta CDR3 regions. A first-round RT-PCR of the TCR CDR3 used the HTBI primer set. MiXCR was run by TCRdb on the multiplex PCR reads, yielding one entry per CDR3 protein. Of 250,000 to 400,000 distinct CDR3 sequences listed, roughly 13% are singletons. This clonotype showed up many times. Its antigen remains unknown. From germline, CDR1 is SGHAT and CDR2 FQNNGV. Trimming took 1 base from V and 4 from J; bases not matched to a gene: 4. This CDR3 comprises 14 residues. Clinical Activity Scores of at least 3, NOSPECS grades of at least 4 and durations under 3 months characterized ophthalmopathy patients. General study points: Most thyroid clonotypes expanded above 0.001 were also detected in blood.

This clonotype was sampled from a woman in her thirties or forties with Graves' ophthalmopathy. The V gene is TRBV11-2, the J gene TRBJ2-7; 7 bases are a match to TRBD2. The sequencing sample was made of blood. The CDR3 sequence: CASSLGGRSYEQYF. CDR3 in DNA: TGTGCCAGCAGCTTAGGCGGGAGATCTTACGAGCAGTACTTC.